These 28 T cell receptor beta chains came from one sample sequenced in a study of patients and donors after allogeneic stem cell transplantation. Using its own MiXCR run on the RT-PCR reads, TCRdb lists one record per CDR3 protein. The sample carries roughly 940,000 distinct CDR3 sequences, about 20% recorded once. The material sequenced was blood, either unsorted or a sorted T cell fraction (not recorded which). Receptors originate from a human donor who was either an allogeneic HSCT recipient or a stem cell or donor lymphocyte infusion donor (not recorded which). It is not recorded whose cells these are; they may come from a transplant donor.

This clonotype was observed a few times. V and J are TRBV27 and TRBJ2-2, with 9 bases identical to TRBD1. Looked up from germline, CDR1 is MNHEY and CDR2 is SMNVEV (reference sequence). The V gene end was trimmed by 2 bases and the J gene end by 3 bases; junction bases not matched to a gene: 4. This CDR3 has 16 amino acids. CDR3 DNA: TGTGCCAGCAGTTTAAGTTGGGACAGGGACACCGGGGAGCTGTTTTTT. Amino acids: CASSLSWDRDTGELFF.

This clonotype was observed a few times. This chain joins TRBV27 and TRBJ1-5, with a weak D call TRBD1 (6 bases). V was trimmed by 6 bases and J by 6 bases, leaving 15 bases between them. There are 14 residues in the CDR3. In germline, CDR1 is MNHEY, CDR2 SMNVEV (reference sequence). CDR3 DNA: TGTGCCAGCAGCCCATACAGGGAAACTCAGCCCCAGCATTTT. Encoded protein: CASSPYRETQPQHF.

This clonotype came up a few times. V is TRBV7-2 and J is TRBJ1-3, with TRBD1 as a possible D gene (5 bases). Germline V CDR1 and CDR2: SGHTA, FQGNSA. The CDR3 length is 14 residues. Trimming pared 10 bases from V and 0 bases from J, leaving 13 bases between. CDR3: CATWGVSSGNTIYF. The DNA of the CDR3 is TGTGCCACCTGGGGCGTTAGCTCTGGAAACACCATATATTTT.

The sample holds a few counts of this clonotype. This chain uses TRBV7-3 with TRBJ2-2; perhaps D is TRBD1 or TRBD2 (6 bases each). The CDR3 covers 17 residues. Deletions cut 0 bases from V and 1 base from J, with 12 bases between. The germline CDR1 and CDR2 sequences are SGHTA and FQGTGA. The chain's CDR3 is CASSLTGGRVNTGELFF. In nucleotides, the CDR3 is TGTGCCAGCAGCTTAACGGGGGGCAGGGTGAACACCGGGGAGCTGTTTTTT.

The gene calls are TRBV13 and TRBJ2-3; 8 nucleotides line up with TRBD1. The germline CDR1 and CDR2 sequences are PRHDT and FYEKMQ (reference sequence). The CDR3 loop spans 13 amino acids. Trimming removed 6 bases from V and 6 bases from J; junction bases left unmatched: 5. In nucleotides, the CDR3 is TGTGCCAGCAGTTCCAGGGGGCTGGATACGCAGTATTTT. As protein: CASSSRGLDTQYF.

This chain links TRBV19 with TRBJ1-1, with D unresolved. This CDR3 is built from 13 residues. Germline lookup yields CDR1 LNHDA and CDR2 SQIVND (reference sequence). V dropped 5 bases and J dropped 6 bases, with 13 bases sitting between them. The CDR3 bases are TGTGCCAGTAGTTTGGGTTCCGGGGCTGAAGCTTTCTTT. The encoded protein is CASSLGSGAEAFF.

The sample holds a few counts of this clonotype. The chain combines TRBV7-2 with TRBJ2-4; D remains unclear. V lost 1 base, J lost 10 bases, and 14 bases lay in between. The CDR3 is 14 amino acids. Germline V gene lookup returns CDR1 SGHTA and CDR2 FQGNSA. CDR3 sequence: CASSLGQLPGIQYF. The DNA of the CDR3 is TGTGCCAGCAGCTTAGGACAACTTCCTGGGATTCAGTACTTC.

This clonotype has a count of ten or more. This chain uses TRBV5-1 with TRBJ1-1; D is unclear. Looked up from germline, CDR1 is SGHRS and CDR2 is YFSETQ. This CDR3 is 15 amino acids long. V was shortened by 0 bases and J by 0 bases, with 9 bases between the two germline ends. CDR3 loop: CASSLEPGMNTEAFF. The CDR3 coding sequence is TGCGCCAGCAGCTTGGAGCCTGGGATGAACACTGAAGCTTTCTTT. Looking up the rest from reference TRBV5-1 and TRBJ1-1 gives the full variable domain: KAGVTQTPRYLIKTRGQQVTLSCSPISGHRSVSWYQQTPGQGLQFLFEYFSETQRNKGNFPGRFSGRQFSNSRSEMNVSTLELGDSALYLCASSLEPGMNTEAFFGQGTRLTVV.

The gene calls are TRBV7-8 and TRBJ1-5, with unresolved D. Trimming left V 1 base short and J 7 bases short, with 14 bases between. The CDR3 length is 15 residues. Germline assignment: CDR1 SGHVS and CDR2 FQNEAQ. This CDR3 reads CASSLVHSAGQPQHF. The CDR3 bases are TGTGCCAGCAGCTTAGTCCATTCGGCGGGGCAGCCCCAGCATTTT.

This clonotype showed up many times. The J gene is TRBJ1-5, the V gene TRBV12-3 or TRBV12-4; no firm D call. V was cut by 2 bases and J by 3 bases, with 5 bases left in between. The CDR3 runs 13 residues. The CDR3: CASSLNVNQPQHF. CDR3 coding DNA: TGTGCCAGCAGTTTAAACGTCAATCAGCCCCAGCATTTT.

This sequence joins TRBV24-1 and TRBJ2-5; weak D call: TRBD1 (6 bases). Germline CDR1 and CDR2: KGHDR and SFDVKD. The CDR3 contains 13 residues. V lost 9 bases and J 4 bases, leaving 14 bases between the germline ends. The CDR3 spells CATGGQGIETQYF. For the CDR3, the DNA is TGTGCCACCGGAGGCCAGGGGATAGAGACCCAGTACTTC.

This chain joins TRBV11-1 and TRBJ2-7, with TRBD1 matching 7 bases. After removal of 5 bases from V and 3 bases from J, the junction contained 16 bases not matched to a gene. CDR1 and CDR2 (germline): SGHAT, FQDESV (reference sequence). This CDR3 is built from 17 residues. CDR3 residues: CASSLPGTGQRNYEQYF. CDR3 DNA: TGTGCCAGCAGCCTTCCTGGAACGGGACAGAGAAACTACGAGCAGTACTTC.

This clonotype was observed a few times. This rearrangement joins TRBV6-1 to TRBJ1-1; 10 nucleotides align to TRBD1. Per germline, CDR1 MNHNS and CDR2 SASEGT. Trimming removed 5 bases from V and 1 base from J; junction bases left unmatched: 7. The CDR3 length is 16 residues. The CDR3 is CASSLGTGVQNTEAFF. The CDR3 DNA reads TGTGCCAGCAGTCTCGGGACAGGGGTACAGAACACTGAAGCTTTCTTT.

In its sample, this clonotype was seen a few times. The chain employs TRBV3-1 and TRBJ1-3; D call uncertain. Trimming removed 0 bases at V and 5 bases at J, with 5 bases between. The germline gives CDR1 LGHDT, CDR2 YNNKEL (reference sequence). The CDR3 covers 13 residues. The chain's CDR3 is CASSQDARNTIYF. The CDR3 nucleotides are TGTGCCAGCAGCCAAGACGCAAGAAACACCATATATTTT.

This clonotype was found many times. The rearrangement joins TRBV29-1 to TRBJ1-1; D call uncertain. The V end was cut by 4 bases, the J end by 4 bases, with 13 bases between. The CDR3 is 13 amino acids. CDR1 is SQVTM, CDR2 ANQGSEA, per germline. CDR3 residues: CSVVWDRGTEAFF. The CDR3 DNA follows: TGCAGCGTTGTTTGGGATCGCGGCACTGAAGCTTTCTTT.

The CDR3 sequence is CASSTGQGSPVNSPLHF. In nucleotides, the CDR3 is TGTGCCAGCAGCACCGGACAGGGGTCCCCAGTTAATTCACCCCTCCACTTT. The chain uses TRBV7-9 and TRBJ1-6, with 9 bases aligning to TRBD1. This CDR3 is 17 amino acids long. The germline gives CDR1 SEHNR, CDR2 FQNEAQ (reference sequence). After removal of 5 bases from V and 6 bases from J, the junction contained 11 bases not matched to a gene.

The chain links TRBV21-1 to TRBJ1-1; the D call in the table, TRBD1, was not verified against the DNA. TRBV21-1 is tagged as a pseudogene. This CDR3 is built from 17 residues. For the CDR3, the DNA is TGTGCCAGCAGTATTATAGGGGCAGGGGGCGAGAACACTGAAGCTTTCTTT. It specifies CASSIIGAGGENTEAFF.

The J gene is TRBJ2-5, the V gene TRBV19, with D unresolved. This CDR3 is 12 amino acids long. V was trimmed by 3 bases and J by 5 bases, leaving 7 bases between them. The germline gives CDR1 LNHDA, CDR2 SQIVND (reference sequence). The CDR3 DNA reads TGTGCCAGTAGTATCGGGCGGGAGACCCAGTACTTC. Amino acid sequence: CASSIGRETQYF.

This clonotype has more than one count but fewer than ten. This chain connects TRBV4-1 to TRBJ2-5, with 8 bases fitting TRBD1. This CDR3 is 16 amino acids long. Germline V gene lookup returns CDR1 MGHRA and CDR2 YSYEKL. V lost 3 bases and J lost 5; bases outside the gene matches: 11. This chain's CDR3 is CASSHSGIRGLETQYF. In DNA form, the CDR3 reads TGCGCCAGCAGCCACTCCGGAATCAGGGGGCTTGAGACCCAGTACTTC.

In its sample, this clonotype was seen many times. The chain has TRBV4-3 and TRBJ2-3; 12 bases line up with TRBD2. The CDR3 totals 18 residues. V shed 0 bases, J shed 5 bases, and the junction held 9 bases outside the gene matches. Germline-derived CDR1 and CDR2 are LGHNA and YSLEER. CDR3 nucleotide sequence: TGCGCCAGCAGCCAAGAGGGAACTAGCGGGGGGTACCAAGATACGCAGTATTTT. Its protein is CASSQEGTSGGYQDTQYF.

This chain uses TRBV10-3 with TRBJ2-7, with 7 bases fitting TRBD1. Germline V CDR1 and CDR2: ENHRY, SYGVKD. This CDR3 region has 13 residues. V lost 3 bases to trimming and J lost 2 bases; unmatched junction nucleotides: 1. The CDR3 is CAISDGQAYEQYF. The CDR3 DNA reads as TGTGCCATCAGTGACGGACAGGCCTACGAGCAGTACTTC.

This clonotype was recorded a few times. The chain combines TRBV12-5 with TRBJ1-1; 7 bases align to TRBD1. V was pared by 3 bases and J by 0 bases, with 4 bases of the junction left unmatched. The CDR3 is 15 residues long. Germline CDR1 is LGHNT and CDR2 is FRNRAP. CDR3: CASGFAGQMNTEAFF. For the CDR3, the DNA is TGTGCTAGTGGTTTCGCGGGACAGATGAACACTGAAGCTTTCTTT.

The chain recombines TRBV2 with TRBJ2-1, with no clear D. Per germline, CDR1 SNHLY and CDR2 FYNNEI. The V gene lost 1 base and the J gene lost 8 bases, with 9 bases spanning the gap. The CDR3 sequence is 13 residues long. This CDR3 is CASSEGPADEQFF. DNA of the CDR3: TGTGCCAGCAGTGAAGGGCCCGCCGATGAGCAGTTCTTC.

The rearrangement uses TRBV11-3 and TRBJ2-1, with D uncertain. There are 15 residues in the CDR3. Between the trimmed V and J ends, which lost 6 bases and 2 bases, there was a span of 14 bases. CDR1 and CDR2 (germline): SGHNT, YENEEA. For the CDR3, the DNA is TGTGCCAGCAGTGAAAACTTCTTAACCTACAATGAGCAGTTCTTC. Its translation: CASSENFLTYNEQFF.

A few counts support this clonotype. The chain recombines TRBV6-6 with TRBJ2-3, with TRBD1 matching over 7 bases. This CDR3 is built from 13 residues. Germline trimming cut 4 bases from V and 5 bases from J; bases unmatched to any gene: 3. Per the germline V gene, CDR1 is MNHNY and CDR2 is SVGAGI (reference sequence). The CDR3 coding sequence is TGTGCCAGCAGTTCTCAGGGGGTAGATACGCAGTATTTT. Its translation is CASSSQGVDTQYF.

This clonotype was counted only a few times. The rearrangement uses TRBV6-1 and TRBJ1-2; D perhaps matches TRBD1 (6 bases). The CDR3 has 13 residues. The V gene lost 7 bases and the J gene lost 3 bases, with 12 bases spanning the gap. Germline V gives CDR1 MNHNS, CDR2 SASEGT. The CDR3 region is CASTEGGYYGYTF. The CDR3 region has the DNA TGTGCCAGCACCGAGGGGGGGTACTATGGCTACACCTTC.

In its sample, this clonotype was seen a few times. CDR3 loop: CAISPPTHGELFF. The CDR3 DNA reads as TGTGCCATCAGTCCCCCTACGCACGGGGAGCTGTTTTTT. The chain has TRBV10-3 and TRBJ2-2; D unresolved. The germline V gene encodes CDR1 ENHRY and CDR2 SYGVKD. The CDR3 length is 13 residues. V was shortened by 5 bases and J by 7 bases, with 11 bases between the two germline ends.

J is TRBJ2-7 and V is TRBV5-6, with TRBD1 identical over 7 bases. The trim removed 4 bases at V and 0 bases at J, leaving 7 bases unmatched. Germline assignment: CDR1 SGHDT and CDR2 YYEEEE. The CDR3 has 15 amino acids. The CDR3 loop is CASSRWWTGSYEQYF. CDR3 DNA sequence: TGTGCCAGCAGCCGATGGTGGACAGGCTCCTACGAGCAGTACTTC.